What follows are 18 T cell receptor beta chains derived from one specimen sequenced in a study of OX40 agonist ivuxolimab in advanced cancers. Produced via immunoSEQ multiplex PCR; TCRdb's table is partial and in-frame only. There are roughly 86,000 clones in the sample; approximately 90% occur only once, and roughly 2.8% lies in the top ten. The sequences come from CD4+ or CD8+ T cells sorted from blood, collected in a trial of the OX40 agonist ivuxolimab. These receptors originate from an adult with an advanced solid tumor such as melanoma, head and neck, liver or kidney cancer.

The chain couples TRBV9 to TRBJ2-6; the D gene is possibly TRBD2 (6 bases). The CDR3 is 18 residues long. From germline, CDR1 is SGDLS and CDR2 YYNGEE. The V end was cut by 0 bases, the J end by 0 bases, with 13 bases between. CDR3 residues: CASSVGGTPLSGANVLTF. In DNA, the CDR3 is TGTGCCAGCAGCGTAGGGGGGACTCCCCTCTCTGGGGCCAACGTCCTGACTTTC.

This chain joins TRBV2 and TRBJ2-7; 10 bases fit TRBD1. CDR1 is SNHLY, CDR2 FYNNEI, per germline. V trimming: 3 bases; J trimming: 7 bases; junction bases outside the gene matches: 9. The CDR3 spans 15 residues. The CDR3 region is CASSERTGGEGEQYF. The CDR3 bases are TGTGCCAGCAGTGAGAGGACAGGGGGGGAGGGTGAGCAGTACTTC.

The V and J genes are TRBV15 and TRBJ2-3; the D gene is possibly TRBD1 (5 bases). Germline lookup yields CDR1 LNHNV and CDR2 YYDKDF (reference sequence). The CDR3 is 14 residues long. Trimming pared 1 base from V and 5 bases from J, leaving 10 bases between. The CDR3 protein is CATSRVGQGDTQYF. CDR3 nucleotide sequence: TGTGCCACCAGCAGAGTGGGGCAGGGAGATACGCAGTATTTT. Together with reference TRBV15 and TRBJ2-3, the CDR3 gives the full variable domain: DAMVIQNPRYQVTQFGKPVTLSCSQTLNHNVMYWYQQKSSQAPKLLFHYYDKDFNNEADTPDNFQSRRPNTSFCFLDIRSPGLGDTAMYLCATSRVGQGDTQYFGPGTRLTVL.

The CDR3 loop reads CASSRGQDYGYTF. DNA of the CDR3: TGTGCCAGCAGCCGGGGACAGGACTATGGCTACACCTTC. The genes are TRBV5-8 and TRBJ1-2, with 8 bases fitting TRBD1. Germline lookup yields CDR1 SGHTS and CDR2 YDEGEE. This CDR3 has 13 residues. The trim removed 4 bases at V and 3 bases at J, leaving 2 bases unmatched.

This clone came up a few times. This chain links TRBV7-8 with TRBJ2-1, with D perhaps being TRBD1 or TRBD2 (5 bases each). CDR1 and CDR2 from the germline V gene are SGHVS and FQNEAQ. The CDR3 sequence is 17 residues long. With 1 base removed from V and 4 bases from J, the gap between germline ends came to 17 bases. CDR3 bases: TGTGCCAGCAGCTTAGGATTTAGGGGACCGGTATACAATGAGCAGTTCTTC. It yields the protein CASSLGFRGPVYNEQFF.

The rearrangement joins TRBV7-2 to TRBJ2-5; weak D call: TRBD2 (7 bases). V dropped 7 bases and J dropped 0 bases, with 12 bases sitting between them. Germline assignment: CDR1 SGHTA and CDR2 FQGNSA. The CDR3 has 14 residues. The CDR3 DNA reads as TGTGCCAGCAAAAGAGGGGGGGACCAAGAGACCCAGTACTTC. Amino acids: CASKRGGDQETQYF.

V gene TRBV9 combines with J gene TRBJ2-5; no firm D call. This CDR3 comprises 14 residues. Germline CDR1 reads SGDLS; CDR2 reads YYNGEE. V lost 0 bases and J 1 base, leaving 7 bases between the germline ends. This CDR3 is CASSVGRLQETQYF. The CDR3, as DNA: TGTGCCAGCAGCGTAGGGCGGCTCCAAGAGACCCAGTACTTC. The full variable domain, with the rest looked up from reference TRBV9 and TRBJ2-5, is DSGVTQTPKHLITATGQRVTLRCSPRSGDLSVYWYQQSLDQGLQFLIQYYNGEERAKGNILERFSAQQFPDLHSELNLSSLELGDSALYFCASSVGRLQETQYFGPGTRLLVL.

The chain joins TRBV7-9 to TRBJ1-1; D unresolved. Per the germline V gene, CDR1 is SEHNR and CDR2 is FQNEAQ (reference sequence). This CDR3 is 13 amino acids long. The V and J ends lost 1 base and 4 bases respectively, with 7 bases between them. CDR3 nucleotides: TGTGCCAGCAGCTTAGTTGCGGCCACTGAAGCTTTCTTT. Encoded protein: CASSLVAATEAFF.

The chain carries TRBV14 and TRBJ2-3; no definite D call. Germline V gene lookup returns CDR1 SGHDN and CDR2 FVKESK. Trimming stripped 1 base from V and 4 bases from J, with 12 bases between. The CDR3 sequence is 15 residues long. In DNA form, the CDR3 reads TGTGCCAGCAGCCAAGGCAGAAGGATGGCAGATACGCAGTATTTT. It specifies CASSQGRRMADTQYF.

This clone was counted a single time. The V call is TRBV5-1, the J call TRBJ1-2, with D maybe TRBD1 (5 bases). The V and J ends lost 4 bases and 4 bases respectively, with 17 bases between them. Germline V gene data show CDR1 as SGHRS and CDR2 as YFSETQ. The CDR3 spans 15 residues. Here the CDR3 reads CASSLARGTIYGYTF. The CDR3 bases are TGCGCCAGCAGCCTGGCCCGGGGCACAATCTATGGCTACACCTTC.

The genes are TRBV2 and TRBJ1-2; D remains unclear. V was trimmed by 10 bases and J by 8 bases, leaving 20 bases between them. The CDR3 has 13 amino acids. CDR1 is SNHLY, CDR2 FYNNEI, per germline. CDR3 loop: CANSRVFREGYTF. In DNA, the CDR3 is TGTGCCAATTCGCGGGTGTTTCGAGAAGGCTACACCTTC.

The chain couples TRBV9 to TRBJ1-1; D remains ambiguous. Trimming left V 3 bases short and J 1 base short, with 16 bases between. The CDR3 is 16 residues long. The germline V gene encodes CDR1 SGDLS and CDR2 YYNGEE. The CDR3 sequence: CASSARSFGPNTEAFF. CDR3 coding DNA: TGTGCCAGCAGCGCCCGCTCCTTCGGGCCGAACACTGAAGCTTTCTTT.

The rearrangement joins TRBV11-2 to TRBJ2-2; D is unresolved. V was trimmed by 4 bases and J by 1 base, leaving 7 bases between them. Germline V gene data show CDR1 as SGHAT and CDR2 as FQNNGV. The length of the CDR3 is 14 residues. Written as DNA, the CDR3 is TGTGCCAGCAGCTCCAGCCTGAACACCGGGGAGCTGTTTTTT. Translation: CASSSSLNTGELFF.

The chain carries TRBV6-1 and TRBJ1-5; 7 nucleotides agree with TRBD1. Unmatched junction bases numbered 6, after V lost 6 bases and J lost 7 bases. The CDR3 is 13 amino acids. The germline V gene has CDR1 MNHNS and CDR2 SASEGT. In nucleotides, the CDR3 is TGTGCCAGCAGAAACAGGGGCGTGCAGCCCCAGCATTTT. Protein: CASRNRGVQPQHF.

The chain uses TRBV4-2 and TRBJ1-1, with D perhaps TRBD1 (5 bases). Germline values: CDR1 LGHNA, CDR2 YNFKEQ. This CDR3 is built from 14 residues. Trimming took off 1 base at V and 3 bases at J, with 9 bases between the two ends. The CDR3 loop reads CASSQVKGYTEAFF. CDR3 nucleotides: TGTGCCAGCAGCCAAGTAAAGGGGTACACTGAAGCTTTCTTT.

This clone was seen a few times. The chain has TRBV5-3 and TRBJ1-5; D may be TRBD1 (5 bases). TRBV5-3 falls under the ORF class, with uncertain function. This CDR3 comprises 15 residues. Trimming shortened V by 0 bases and J by 3 bases, and 10 bases separated the two germline ends. As DNA, the CDR3 is TGTGCCAGAAGCTTGGTCGGGGGGACCAATCAGCCCCAGCATTTT. Residues: CARSLVGGTNQPQHF.

The chain employs TRBV10-1 and TRBJ2-1; 11 bases are a match to TRBD2. This CDR3 comprises 15 residues. The V segment lost 2 bases and the J segment 9 bases; nucleotides outside the gene matches: 6. CDR1 is WNHNN, CDR2 SYGVQD, per germline (reference sequence). This CDR3 reads CASSEIAGGPGEQFF. The CDR3 bases are TGCGCCAGCAGTGAGATAGCGGGGGGGCCGGGTGAGCAGTTCTTC.

The rearrangement uses TRBV19 and TRBJ1-1, with a possible D match to TRBD1 (5 bases). The CDR3 extends over 14 amino acids. In germline, CDR1 is LNHDA, CDR2 SQIVND (reference sequence). V lost 7 bases and J 5 bases, leaving 17 bases between the germline ends. For the CDR3, the DNA is TGTGCCAGTAAGGGGAAGGGCGCGTGGACTGAAGCTTTCTTT. This encodes CASKGKGAWTEAFF. The variable domain in full, completed from reference TRBV19 and TRBJ1-1, reads DGGITQSPKYLFRKEGQNVTLSCEQNLNHDAMYWYRQDPGQGLRLIYYSQIVNDFQKGDIAEGYSVSREKKESFPLTVTSAQKNPTAFYLCASKGKGAWTEAFFGQGTRLTVV.